This T cell receptor beta chain was identified in a study of cytomegalovirus exposure and HLA in healthy donors. Whole-study results and caveats: There was a cluster of highly shared sequence variants that was likely a sequencing artifact. Analyzed later, most CMV-associated TCR beta chains appeared HLA-restricted. Reported findings show TCR beta sequences accurately forecast HLA-A and HLA-B alleles in most subjects.

Details on this clone: The antigen is not known.

The J segment lost 6 bases and the V segment lost 3 bases, leaving 5 bases of the junction unmatched. In germline, CDR1 is LGHNA, CDR2 YSLEER. This CDR3 spans 15 amino acids. The PCR contained 60 Vbeta and 13 Jbeta primers. The table came from immunoSEQ multiplex PCR; TCRdb's copy has only in-frame clones and leaves some out. Among 200,000 to 250,000 clones listed, 70% to 90% were seen once. Sequenced material: PBMCs. The clonotype comes from a human donor in good health. J is TRBJ2-2 and V is TRBV4-3, with TRBD1 matching over 9 bases. CDR3 bases: TGCGCCAGCAGCCATGATGGGACAGGGCCCGGGGAGCTGTTTTTT. This codes for CASSHDGTGPGELFF.